The 9 T cell receptor beta chains below all came from one sample that was sequenced in a study of T cells after yellow fever vaccination. One entry per CDR3 protein, called by TCRdb with MiXCR from the 5' RACE reads. The table has a few hundred thousand distinct CDR3 sequences, roughly 5% seen once. The source material was CD4+ T cells sorted from PBMCs, sampled on the day of the yellow fever booster vaccination. The receptors come from a man younger than 30 who received the YFV17D yellow fever vaccine.

This sequence joins TRBV2 and TRBJ1-1, with D perhaps TRBD1 (6 bases). Trimming shortened V by 4 bases and J by 11 bases, and 17 bases separated the two germline ends. Germline CDR1 reads SNHLY; CDR2 reads FYNNEI. There are 13 residues in the CDR3. The CDR3 coding sequence is TGTGCCAGCAGTGGAACAGGGAACTGGGCTGCTTTCTTT. As protein: CASSGTGNWAAFF.

Ten or more counts support this clonotype. The chain is built from TRBV5-1 and TRBJ2-1; D is tentatively TRBD1 or TRBD2 (5 bases each). This CDR3 comprises 17 residues. Germline lookup yields CDR1 SGHRS and CDR2 YFSETQ. Trimming removed 2 bases at V and 6 bases at J, with 21 bases between. The CDR3 nucleotides are TGCGCCAGCAGCTTCGACCCCGGGACCCCCTCGGGCAATGAGCAGTTCTTC. Translating it yields CASSFDPGTPSGNEQFF.

This clonotype was picked up a small number of times. V usage is TRBV5-1 and J usage is TRBJ2-5; the match to TRBD2 covers 8 bases. J was trimmed by 2 bases and V by 5 bases; bases with no gene match: 5. Germline loops: CDR1 SGHRS, CDR2 YFSETQ. CDR3 length: 14 residues. CDR3 coding DNA: TGCGCCAGCAGTGGCGGGGGGCTGCAAGAGACCCAGTACTTC. Translating gives CASSGGGLQETQYF.

The table lists this clonotype with a few counts. The CDR3 sequence: CASSIASAGEEDGELFF. As DNA, the CDR3 is TGTGCCAGTAGTATAGCTTCGGCCGGGGAGGAGGACGGGGAGCTGTTTTTT. This chain links TRBV19 with TRBJ2-2, with a weak D call TRBD2 (6 bases). Per the germline V gene, CDR1 is LNHDA and CDR2 is SQIVND (reference sequence). Trimming cost V 1 base and J 7 bases, with 19 bases left between them. CDR3 size: 17 residues.

This clonotype was counted ten times or more. The chain couples TRBV4-2 to TRBJ2-5; unclear D gene. Trimming removed 0 bases at V and 2 bases at J, with 7 bases between. There are 14 residues in the CDR3. The germline V gene has CDR1 LGHNA and CDR2 YNFKEQ. CDR3 nucleotides: TGTGCCAGCAGCCAAGAGGCCAGACAAGAGACCCAGTACTTC. Amino acids: CASSQEARQETQYF.

This chain uses TRBV24-1 with TRBJ1-2, with unresolved D. Germline CDR1 and CDR2: KGHDR and SFDVKD. The V end was cut by 2 bases, the J end by 3 bases, with 9 bases between. CDR3 length: 14 amino acids. CDR3 DNA: TGTGCCACCAGTGATTCAGGCCTCGACTATGGCTACACCTTC. Encoded protein: CATSDSGLDYGYTF.

Many counts were recorded for this clonotype. J is TRBJ2-6 and V is TRBV4-3, with D unclear. CDR3 length equals 17 residues. Germline CDR1 reads LGHNA; CDR2 reads YSLEER. Trimming pared 0 bases from V and 2 bases from J, leaving 11 bases between. CDR3 nucleotides: TGCGCCAGCAGCCAAGATGGGCCGAACCCTGGGGCCAACGTCCTGACTTTC. Translating gives CASSQDGPNPGANVLTF.

The gene calls are TRBV19 and TRBJ2-2, with D possibly matching TRBD1 (5 bases). Germline V gene data show CDR1 as LNHDA and CDR2 as SQIVND (reference sequence). There are 15 residues in the CDR3. V shed 5 bases and J shed 1 base, with 11 bases lying between them. The CDR3 nucleotides read TGTGCCAGTAGTCTTGACAGTCGGAACACCGGGGAGCTGTTTTTT. Residues: CASSLDSRNTGELFF.

This clonotype showed up many times. The chain combines TRBV4-3 with TRBJ1-2, with unresolved D. Trimming took 3 bases from V and 5 from J, leaving 13 bases between them. CDR3 size: 14 residues. The germline V gene has CDR1 LGHNA and CDR2 YSLEER. The CDR3 nucleotides read TGCGCCAGCAGCCAGAGGGCCAGCCGATATGGCTACACCTTC. Translating it yields CASSQRASRYGYTF.